Below, one T cell receptor (beta chain) is given with its context. Produced via immunoSEQ multiplex PCR; TCRdb's table is partial and in-frame only. The data show approximately 94,000 clones, about 95% seen once. The entry originates in a study of siplizumab effects on memory and regulatory T cells. This CDR3 comprises 15 residues. The J segment lost 3 bases and the V segment lost 4 bases, leaving 8 bases of the junction unmatched. The germline V gene has CDR1 MNHEY and CDR2 SMNVEV (reference sequence). The TCR comes from a human donor in good health. Source material: non-Treg CD4+ T cells sorted from blood. The chain uses TRBV27 and TRBJ2-7; 8 bases fit TRBD2. The CDR3 reads CASSSLGSGNYEQYF. In DNA form, the CDR3 reads TGTGCCAGCAGTTCCCTAGGTAGCGGGAACTACGAGCAGTACTTC.